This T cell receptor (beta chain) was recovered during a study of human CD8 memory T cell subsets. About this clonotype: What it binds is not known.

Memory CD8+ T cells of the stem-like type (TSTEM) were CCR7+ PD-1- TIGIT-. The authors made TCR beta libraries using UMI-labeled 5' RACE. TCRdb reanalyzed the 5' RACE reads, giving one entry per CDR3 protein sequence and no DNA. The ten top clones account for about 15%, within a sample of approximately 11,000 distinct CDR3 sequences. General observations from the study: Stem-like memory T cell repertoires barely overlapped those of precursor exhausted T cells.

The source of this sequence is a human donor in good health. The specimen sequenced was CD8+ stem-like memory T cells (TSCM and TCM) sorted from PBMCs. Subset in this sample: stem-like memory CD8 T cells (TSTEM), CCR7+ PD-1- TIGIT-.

CDR3 amino acids: CASSPEGGITDTQYF. The chain uses TRBV7-9 and TRBJ2-3; the TRBD2 assignment by TCRdb is unverifiable without DNA. This CDR3 is built from 15 residues. CDR1 and CDR2 from the germline V gene are SEHNR and FQNEAQ (reference sequence). The full variable domain, its missing parts supplied by reference TRBV7-9 and TRBJ2-3, is DTGVSQNPRHKITKRGQNVTFRCDPISEHNRLYWYRQTLGQGPEFLTYFQNEAQLEKSRLLSDRFSAERPKGSFSTLEIQRTEQGDSAMYLCASSPEGGITDTQYFGPGTRLTVL.